The 27 T cell receptor beta chains reported below all come from one sample, sequenced in a study of beta chain features in type 1 diabetes. Broader study findings: Type 1 diabetes patients had moderately but significantly shorter TCRB CDR3s in all four CD4+ subsets.

The antigens of these receptors remain unknown. As every portion of the isolated RNA was reverse transcribed, the sequencing read expressed TCRB transcripts. Assay used: immunoSEQ multiplex PCR; TCRdb lists only in-frame clones, some missing. Of around 250,000 clones listed, around 20% are singletons. The sample consisted of naive CD4+ T cells from blood. These receptors came from a woman in her thirties or forties with type 1 diabetes.

This clone was seen only a few times. V gene TRBV28 combines with J gene TRBJ1-2; D may be TRBD1 (5 bases). The CDR3 is 14 amino acids. V dropped 7 bases and J dropped 2 bases, with 14 bases sitting between them. The V gene's germline CDR1 is MDHEN and CDR2 SYDVKM. CDR3 loop: CASTDSRVNYGYTF. Written as DNA, the CDR3 is TGTGCCAGCACAGACAGCCGGGTCAACTATGGCTACACCTTC.

J is TRBJ1-2 and V is TRBV29-1; 12 bases fit TRBD1. Germline-derived CDR1 and CDR2 are SQVTM and ANQGSEA. Trimming at V came to 6 bases and at J to 8 bases, leaving 7 bases not matched to a gene. This CDR3 has 13 amino acids. DNA for the CDR3: TGCAGCGTGGGGGACAGGGGGCGGGAAGGCTACACCTTC. Its protein is CSVGDRGREGYTF. The full variable domain, completed using reference TRBV29-1 and TRBJ1-2, is SAVISQKPSRDICQRGTSLTIQCQVDSQVTMMFWYRQQPGQSLTLIATANQGSEATYESGFVIDKFPISRPNLTFSTLTVSNMSPEDSSIYLCSVGDRGREGYTFGSGTRLTVV.

This clone showed up just a few times. The same CDR3 arises from other DNA sequences in this sample as well. This rearrangement joins TRBV29-1 to TRBJ1-1, with D maybe TRBD1 (5 bases). The germline V and J ends were trimmed by 4 bases and 1 base, with 7 bases remaining between them. The germline V gene encodes CDR1 SQVTM and CDR2 ANQGSEA. CDR3 length equals 12 residues. The CDR3 region is CSVGQGNTEAFF. CDR3 nucleotide sequence: TGCAGCGTTGGGCAGGGGAACACTGAAGCTTTCTTT. Drawing the rest from reference TRBV29-1 and TRBJ1-1, the complete variable domain is SAVISQKPSRDICQRGTSLTIQCQVDSQVTMMFWYRQQPGQSLTLIATANQGSEATYESGFVIDKFPISRPNLTFSTLTVSNMSPEDSSIYLCSVGQGNTEAFFGQGTRLTVV.

This clone was counted only a few times. This sequence joins TRBV28 and TRBJ2-5, with 7 bases matching TRBD1. Germline V gene sequence: CDR1 MDHEN, CDR2 SYDVKM. Germline trimming cut 6 bases from V and 1 base from J; bases unmatched to any gene: 8. This CDR3 is built from 15 residues. The CDR3 region has the DNA TGTGCCAGCAGGGGGACAGCCTTGGGCCAAGAGACCCAGTACTTC. Encoded protein: CASRGTALGQETQYF. Full variable domain (remainder filled in from reference TRBV28 and TRBJ2-5): DVKVTQSSRYLVKRTGEKVFLECVQDMDHENMFWYRQDPGLGLRLIYFSYDVKMKEKGDIPEGYSVSREKKERFSLILESASTNQTSMYLCASRGTALGQETQYFGPGTRLLVL.

The CDR3: CASSLMLRAPYNEQFF. The DNA of the CDR3 is TGTGCCAGCAGCTTAATGTTGCGAGCCCCCTACAATGAGCAGTTCTTC. The gene calls are TRBV7-2 and TRBJ2-1, with D uncertain. Germline CDR1 and CDR2: SGHTA and FQGNSA. The V end lost 2 bases, the J end lost 2 bases, and 13 bases lay between the germline ends. This CDR3 is built from 16 residues.

V gene TRBV18 combines with J gene TRBJ2-5; 10 bases are shared with TRBD1. The CDR3 is made up of 13 amino acids. V lost 6 bases, J lost 6 bases, and 4 bases stayed unmatched. Germline V gives CDR1 KGHSH, CDR2 LQKENI. CDR3 DNA sequence: TGTGCCAGCTCGCCGGGACAGGGGAAGACCCAGTACTTC. Its translation: CASSPGQGKTQYF.

The chain recombines TRBV18 with TRBJ2-2, with D possibly TRBD2 on 5 matching bases. CDR1 is KGHSH and CDR2 is LQKENI in the germline V gene. Trimming removed 8 bases from V and 4 bases from J, with 14 bases in between. The CDR3 is made up of 14 amino acids. The CDR3 protein is CASQASGGTGELFF. DNA for the CDR3: TGTGCCAGCCAGGCAAGCGGTGGCACCGGGGAGCTGTTTTTT.

This clone was counted between two and nine times. J is TRBJ2-5 and V is TRBV10-3; TRBD1 agrees at 7 bases. This CDR3 has 14 amino acids. The V gene end was trimmed by 6 bases and the J gene end by 2 bases; junction bases not matched to a gene: 6. Germline loops: CDR1 ENHRY, CDR2 SYGVKD. The CDR3 sequence: CAISRTGPQETQYF. In nucleotides, the CDR3 is TGTGCCATCAGCCGGACAGGACCGCAAGAGACCCAGTACTTC.

There are a few counts of this clone. This sequence joins TRBV30 and TRBJ1-2; TRBD1 might be the D (6 bases). Between the trimmed V and J ends, which lost 1 base and 6 bases, there was a span of 12 bases. This CDR3 comprises 13 residues. The V gene's germline CDR1 is GTSNPN and CDR2 SVGIG (reference sequence). CDR3 region: CAWSEVPGDGYTF. The CDR3 bases are TGTGCCTGGAGTGAAGTCCCAGGGGATGGCTACACCTTC. Looking up the rest from reference TRBV30 and TRBJ1-2 gives the full variable domain: SQTIHQWPATLVQPVGSPLSLECTVEGTSNPNLYWYRQAAGRGLQLLFYSVGIGQISSEVPQNLSASRPQDRQFILSSKKLLLSDSGFYLCAWSEVPGDGYTFGSGTRLTVV.

The sample holds a few counts of this clone. This chain uses TRBV20-1 with TRBJ1-2; D uncertain. V lost 4 bases and J 6 bases, leaving 9 bases between the germline ends. The CDR3 totals 11 residues. Per the germline V gene, CDR1 is DFQATT and CDR2 is SNEGSKA (reference sequence). CDR3 sequence reads: CSATDNNGYTF. The CDR3 DNA reads as TGCAGTGCTACTGACAATAATGGCTACACCTTC.

This rearrangement joins TRBV4-3 to TRBJ2-7; tentative D call: TRBD1 (5 bases). V dropped 3 bases and J dropped 2 bases, with 11 bases sitting between them. The CDR3 totals 14 residues. Germline values: CDR1 LGHNA, CDR2 YSLEER. This CDR3 reads CASSQTTGPYEQYF. CDR3 bases: TGCGCCAGCAGCCAGACAACAGGCCCCTACGAGCAGTACTTC.

The J gene is TRBJ2-7, the V gene TRBV9, with D uncertain. Per the germline V gene, CDR1 is SGDLS and CDR2 is YYNGEE. The length of the CDR3 is 16 residues. V was clipped by 4 bases and J by 0 bases, with 17 bases between them. This chain's CDR3 is CASSQFGQAVSYEQYF. In DNA, the CDR3 is TGTGCCAGCAGCCAATTCGGTCAGGCCGTCTCCTACGAGCAGTACTTC.

The rearrangement uses TRBV19 and TRBJ1-1, with D possibly TRBD1 on 6 matching bases. CDR1 and CDR2 (germline): LNHDA, SQIVND (reference sequence). This CDR3 comprises 11 residues. With 8 bases removed from V and 7 bases from J, the gap between germline ends came to 11 bases. The CDR3 region has the DNA TGTGCCAGTGGCGGGGGCCTTGAAGCTTTCTTT. Translation gives CASGGGLEAFF.

This clone was seen only a few times. The V call is TRBV9, the J call TRBJ1-2; D not certain. The CDR3 totals 14 residues. The germline V gene encodes CDR1 SGDLS and CDR2 YYNGEE. The V gene lost 0 bases and the J gene lost 3 bases, with 9 bases spanning the gap. CDR3 protein: CASSVGLVDYGYTF. In DNA, the CDR3 is TGTGCCAGCAGCGTAGGGTTAGTAGACTATGGCTACACCTTC.

The chain employs TRBV7-9 and TRBJ2-7, with 14 bases that match TRBD2. CDR1 is SEHNR, CDR2 FQNEAQ, per germline (reference sequence). The CDR3 is 16 amino acids. With 5 bases clipped from V and 7 bases from J, the junction kept 10 bases outside the gene matches. CDR3 DNA sequence: TGTGCCAGCAGCCCCCGACTAGCGGGAGGGCCATTGGAGCAGTACTTC. This codes for CASSPRLAGGPLEQYF.

This clone was detected a few times. The J gene is TRBJ2-5, the V gene TRBV5-4, with D hard to call. Germline CDR1 is SGHNT and CDR2 is YYREEE (reference sequence). V lost 5 bases and J lost 2, with 10 bases in between. The CDR3 is 13 amino acids. CDR3 bases: TGTGCCAGCAGACAACAGCAGCAAGAGACCCAGTACTTC. It is translated as CASRQQQQETQYF.

The chain is built from TRBV5-1 and TRBJ2-1; 8 bases map to TRBD1. The length of the CDR3 is 16 residues. V was clipped by 4 bases and J by 2 bases; unmatched bases: 8. The germline gives CDR1 SGHRS, CDR2 YFSETQ. The CDR3 reads CASSPGWTGTYNEQFF. For the CDR3, the DNA is TGCGCCAGCAGCCCAGGCTGGACAGGGACCTACAATGAGCAGTTCTTC.

The V call is TRBV19, the J call TRBJ2-1; 14 positions match TRBD2. The V gene end was trimmed by 5 bases and the J gene end by 9 bases; junction bases not matched to a gene: 9. Germline V gives CDR1 LNHDA, CDR2 SQIVND (reference sequence). The CDR3 is 16 amino acids. CDR3 DNA sequence: TGTGCCAGTAGTCTTCCGGGACTAGCGGGAGCCGCTGAGCAGTTCTTC. It yields the protein CASSLPGLAGAAEQFF.

The chain couples TRBV18 to TRBJ2-5; D unresolved. Germline V gene sequence: CDR1 KGHSH, CDR2 LQKENI. V lost 2 bases and J 1 base, leaving 8 bases between the germline ends. CDR3 size: 14 residues. The chain's CDR3 is CASSPIRIQETQYF. In DNA, the CDR3 is TGTGCCAGCTCACCAATCCGTATCCAAGAGACCCAGTACTTC.

Regarding this clone: One end of the junction fails to match germline, which may point to a read error. J is TRBJ2-7 and V is TRBV29-1, with D maybe TRBD1 (5 bases). The CDR3 loop spans 14 amino acids. Germline V gives CDR1 SQVTM, CDR2 ANQGSEA. The CDR3 is CSVQEQDLNYEQYF. CDR3 nucleotides: TGCAGCGTTCAAGAACAGGACCTTAACTACGAGCAGTACTTC.

In DNA, the CDR3 is TGCGCCAGCACCCGGGACAGCCTGAACACTGAAGCTTTCTTT. Amino acids: CASTRDSLNTEAFF. The rearrangement uses TRBV4-1 and TRBJ1-1; 7 bases line up with TRBD1. Germline V gene sequence: CDR1 MGHRA, CDR2 YSYEKL. The CDR3 spans 14 residues. J lost 0 bases, V lost 7 bases, and 5 bases had no gene match.

This clone has only a few counts. V and J are TRBV9 and TRBJ2-5, with 7 positions matching TRBD1. This CDR3 has 15 amino acids. Germline V gene sequence: CDR1 SGDLS, CDR2 YYNGEE. V lost 0 bases and J lost 5; bases outside the gene matches: 7. CDR3 sequence reads: CASSVGQGVHETQYF. In DNA, the CDR3 is TGTGCCAGCAGCGTAGGGCAGGGGGTCCACGAGACCCAGTACTTC. Full variable domain (missing parts from reference TRBV9 and TRBJ2-5): DSGVTQTPKHLITATGQRVTLRCSPRSGDLSVYWYQQSLDQGLQFLIQYYNGEERAKGNILERFSAQQFPDLHSELNLSSLELGDSALYFCASSVGQGVHETQYFGPGTRLLVL.

CDR3: CASSKEVEGQSYYEQYF. In DNA, the CDR3 is TGTGCCAGCAGCAAAGAGGTGGAGGGACAGTCCTACTACGAGCAGTACTTC. J is TRBJ2-7 and V is TRBV21-1; the table names TRBD1, a call not compared with the DNA. TRBV21-1 is a listed pseudogene. The CDR3 has 17 residues.

There are a few counts of this clone. The chain joins TRBV7-9 to TRBJ1-5; D is uncertain. Trimming cost V 4 bases and J 5 bases, with 12 bases left between them. Germline V lookup: CDR1 SEHNR, CDR2 FQNEAQ (reference sequence). This CDR3 spans 14 amino acids. This chain's CDR3 is CASSSVARDQPQHF. CDR3 nucleotide sequence: TGTGCCAGCAGCTCCGTTGCCCGGGATCAGCCCCAGCATTTT.

V is TRBV5-1 and J is TRBJ1-2; D gene unclear. The CDR3 runs 14 residues. V shed 4 bases and J shed 6 bases, with 16 bases lying between them. Germline CDR1 is SGHRS and CDR2 is YFSETQ. CDR3 protein: CASSPTSRGHGYTF. As DNA, the CDR3 is TGCGCCAGCAGCCCGACATCGCGAGGGCATGGCTACACCTTC. Full variable domain (outside the CDR3, taken from reference TRBV5-1 and TRBJ1-2): KAGVTQTPRYLIKTRGQQVTLSCSPISGHRSVSWYQQTPGQGLQFLFEYFSETQRNKGNFPGRFSGRQFSNSRSEMNVSTLELGDSALYLCASSPTSRGHGYTFGSGTRLTVV.

There are a few counts of this clone. The chain is built from TRBV23-1 and TRBJ2-3, with D possibly TRBD2 on 5 matching bases. TRBV23-1 is an open reading frame, and its role is uncertain. Trimming cost V 5 bases and J 4 bases, with 19 bases left between them. This CDR3 region has 16 residues. The CDR3 spells CASSIPLSTTADTQYF. Here the CDR3 DNA reads TGCGCCAGCAGTATCCCCCTATCGACTACAGCAGATACGCAGTATTTT.

This clone was picked up a small number of times. The rearrangement uses TRBV10-3 and TRBJ2-7; maybe TRBD2 (6 bases). The germline gives CDR1 ENHRY, CDR2 SYGVKD. Trimming cost V 6 bases and J 5 bases, with 14 bases left between them. This CDR3 is 13 amino acids long. CDR3 DNA sequence: TGTGCCATCAGGGGAGGCGGCTTAAACGAGCAGTACTTC. It codes for CAIRGGGLNEQYF.